This T cell receptor beta chain was obtained from a study of human T cells and chemical hapten exposure. Study-wide context: Skin on the upper inner arm, around 2 cm by around 2 cm in size, was sensitized with 2% DPC. The patients, most of them female, presented with alopecia areata, totalis or universalis.

Time point specified: pre-sensitization, week 0. Regarding treatment: therapeutic diphenylcyclopropenone sensitization with weekly scalp DPC. The germline V gene encodes CDR1 GTSNPN and CDR2 SVGIG (reference sequence). The CDR3 is made up of 14 amino acids. V dropped 4 bases and J dropped 6; count of bases not matched to a gene: 5. This clonotype was seen more than once but under ten times. In TCRdb, the RACE reads were re-called with MiXCR into one record per CDR3 protein. Seen here are tens of thousands of distinct CDR3 sequences, roughly 6.7% observed once, and the top ten hold approximately 1.7%. Sequencing used whole blood, obtained in connection with sensitization to the hapten diphenylcyclopropenone (DPC). The rearrangement links TRBV30 to TRBJ2-4; the match to TRBD2 covers 11 bases. This receptor was taken from a woman younger than 45 with alopecia areata. Some clones in this sample may be carry-over from other donors' samples. CDR3 sequence: CAWKLGTSGNIQYF. CDR3 nucleotide sequence: TGTGCCTGGAAATTAGGGACTAGCGGAAACATTCAGTACTTC.